The 29 T cell receptor beta chains below were found in one sample sequenced in a study of shared clonotypes between healthy human individuals. Clones were read by immunoSEQ multiplex PCR, and TCRdb kept only the in-frame ones, dropping some. The sample yields 450,000 to 550,000 clones, 79% seen once. The sequenced material came from PBMCs. The receptors come from a woman aged 40 to 49 in good health. Some clones in this sample may be carry-over from other donors' samples.

The chain couples TRBV14 to TRBJ2-3; 9 positions match TRBD1. Germline V lookup: CDR1 SGHDN, CDR2 FVKESK. The CDR3 extends over 13 amino acids. The V gene end was trimmed by 5 bases and the J gene end by 8 bases; junction bases not matched to a gene: 5. The CDR3 DNA follows: TGTGCCAGCAGCGGGACAGGGACGGGTACGCAGTATTTT. The encoded protein is CASSGTGTGTQYF.

The rearrangement links TRBV28 to TRBJ2-3; D gene uncertain. Germline CDR1 reads MDHEN; CDR2 reads SYDVKM. V was trimmed by 2 bases and J by 0 bases, leaving 9 bases between them. CDR3 length: 15 residues. The CDR3 spells CASSLRSPSTDTQYF. The CDR3 bases are TGTGCCAGCAGTTTACGCAGTCCTAGCACAGATACGCAGTATTTT.

As regards this clone: Other DNA variants within this sample encode the same CDR3. This chain links TRBV9 with TRBJ2-2; D is uncertain. V lost 4 bases and J 6 bases, leaving 7 bases between the germline ends. The CDR3 has 12 residues. The V gene's germline CDR1 is SGDLS and CDR2 YYNGEE. The CDR3 DNA follows: TGTGCCAGCAGCCCTACATCCGGGGAGCTGTTTTTT. Its protein is CASSPTSGELFF.

V gene TRBV2 combines with J gene TRBJ2-3, with D possibly TRBD1 on 5 matching bases. Germline V gene sequence: CDR1 SNHLY, CDR2 FYNNEI. Trimming stripped 9 bases from V and 1 base from J, with 14 bases between. This CDR3 is built from 14 residues. The CDR3 DNA reads as TGTGCCAGTCGCGTCAGGGTAGGCACAGATACGCAGTATTTT. Encoded protein: CASRVRVGTDTQYF.

V usage is TRBV29-1 and J usage is TRBJ2-6; no firm D call. Per germline, CDR1 SQVTM and CDR2 ANQGSEA. Trimming left V 3 bases short and J 0 bases short, with 3 bases between. There are 13 residues in the CDR3. The CDR3 is CSVEGSGANVLTF. CDR3 DNA sequence: TGCAGCGTTGAGGGCTCTGGGGCCAACGTCCTGACTTTC.

The J gene is TRBJ2-1, the V gene TRBV9; D gene ambiguous. The germline V gene encodes CDR1 SGDLS and CDR2 YYNGEE. V lost 0 bases and J 0 bases, leaving 10 bases between the germline ends. The CDR3 is 16 residues long. The CDR3 sequence is CASSVAGSSSYNEQFF. DNA of the CDR3: TGTGCCAGCAGCGTAGCGGGTTCAAGCTCCTACAATGAGCAGTTCTTC.

This chain connects TRBV6-5 to TRBJ2-3; the match to TRBD1 covers 9 bases. Germline CDR1 MNHEY, CDR2 SVGAGI. The CDR3 consists of 14 residues. The trim removed 10 bases at V and 4 bases at J, leaving 9 bases unmatched. The CDR3 sequence: CAISRDRASDTQYF. CDR3 DNA: TGTGCCATCAGCCGGGACAGGGCGTCAGATACGCAGTATTTT.

The rearrangement uses TRBV5-4 and TRBJ2-1; 14 bases fit TRBD2. V shed 4 bases, J shed 15 bases, and the junction held 12 bases outside the gene matches. The CDR3 contains 15 residues. Germline V gene data show CDR1 as SGHNT and CDR2 as YYREEE (reference sequence). The CDR3 DNA follows: TGTGCCAGCAGCCAATCCGGGACTAGCGGGAGTGGTTGGTTCTTC. This translates into CASSQSGTSGSGWFF.

The chain carries TRBV18 and TRBJ2-3, with D perhaps TRBD1 or TRBD2 (5 bases each). Germline V gene sequence: CDR1 KGHSH, CDR2 LQKENI. V lost 2 bases, J lost 0 bases, and 9 bases lay in between. The CDR3 consists of 15 residues. The chain's CDR3 is CASSPLGPSTDTQYF. For the CDR3, the DNA is TGTGCCAGCTCACCATTGGGACCCAGCACAGATACGCAGTATTTT.

The genes are TRBV27 and TRBJ2-7, with D possibly being TRBD1 or TRBD2 (5 bases each). The length of the CDR3 is 15 residues. V dropped 5 bases and J dropped 3 bases, with 17 bases sitting between them. CDR1 and CDR2 (germline): MNHEY, SMNVEV (reference sequence). The CDR3: CASSTQTGAFYEQYF. The CDR3 DNA sequence: TGTGCCAGCAGTACACAGACCGGGGCTTTCTACGAGCAGTACTTC.

This clone has more than one count but fewer than ten. The chain joins TRBV18 to TRBJ1-1; 7 nucleotides agree with TRBD1. The CDR3 contains 14 residues. In germline, CDR1 is KGHSH, CDR2 LQKENI. Germline trimming cut 0 bases from V and 4 bases from J; bases unmatched to any gene: 2. Written as DNA, the CDR3 is TGTGCCAGCTCACCACCCTACAGGGGCACTGAAGCTTTCTTT. Translating it yields CASSPPYRGTEAFF.

The gene calls are TRBV7-9 and TRBJ1-2; D remains ambiguous. V was clipped by 0 bases and J by 4 bases, with 9 bases between them. The CDR3 covers 14 residues. CDR1 is SEHNR, CDR2 FQNEAQ, per germline (reference sequence). The CDR3 is CASSLAPASYGYTF. CDR3 sequence (DNA): TGTGCCAGCAGCTTAGCCCCGGCGTCCTATGGCTACACCTTC.

V is TRBV15 and J is TRBJ2-1; 10 bases are shared with TRBD2. CDR1 and CDR2 (germline): LNHNV, YYDKDF (reference sequence). The junction had 3 bases not matched to a gene; V was cut back by 1 base and J by 3 bases. This CDR3 spans 16 amino acids. This chain's CDR3 is CATSRGLAGRYNEQFF. CDR3 sequence (DNA): TGTGCCACCAGCAGAGGACTAGCGGGCCGCTACAATGAGCAGTTCTTC.

This chain connects TRBV4-2 to TRBJ2-3; 7 nucleotides agree with TRBD2. Germline trimming cut 0 bases from V and 3 bases from J; bases unmatched to any gene: 6. The CDR3 is 16 amino acids. Germline CDR1 LGHNA, CDR2 YNFKEQ. The CDR3 DNA reads as TGTGCCAGCAGCCAAGAGGACGGGGGAGGGACAGATACGCAGTATTTT. As protein: CASSQEDGGGTDTQYF.

The chain links TRBV18 to TRBJ1-3; D uncertain. V lost 2 bases and J 0 bases, leaving 5 bases between the germline ends. This CDR3 spans 14 amino acids. The germline V gene has CDR1 KGHSH and CDR2 LQKENI. The CDR3 reads CASSPIDSGNTIYF. CDR3 DNA: TGTGCCAGCTCACCAATTGACTCTGGAAACACCATATATTTT.

Many counts were recorded for this clone. J is TRBJ2-5 and V is TRBV19; tentatively, D is TRBD2 (6 bases). From germline, CDR1 is LNHDA and CDR2 SQIVND (reference sequence). This CDR3 region has 16 residues. V lost 5 bases and J 2 bases, leaving 18 bases between the germline ends. The CDR3 DNA is TGTGCCAGTAGTCTCCGATTGGACGGGAGTCAAGAGACCCAGTACTTC. Residues: CASSLRLDGSQETQYF.

The genes are TRBV5-6 and TRBJ1-1, with D hard to call. Between the trimmed V and J ends, which lost 4 bases and 2 bases, there was a span of 15 bases. CDR3 length: 15 residues. The germline gives CDR1 SGHDT, CDR2 YYEEEE. CDR3 sequence reads: CASSPDWWSNTEAFF. Written as DNA, the CDR3 is TGTGCCAGCAGCCCCGATTGGTGGTCAAACACTGAAGCTTTCTTT.

The chain employs TRBV6-6 and TRBJ2-7; D not resolved. The germline V gene encodes CDR1 MNHNY and CDR2 SVGAGI (reference sequence). The V end lost 6 bases, the J end lost 0 bases, and 9 bases lay between the germline ends. The CDR3 extends over 13 amino acids. CDR3 protein: CASRPPLSYEQYF. CDR3 bases: TGTGCCAGCAGACCTCCCCTCTCCTACGAGCAGTACTTC.

The chain joins TRBV5-1 to TRBJ2-7, with 16 bases identical to TRBD2. V was clipped by 4 bases and J by 4 bases; unmatched bases: 11. Per germline, CDR1 SGHRS and CDR2 YFSETQ. The CDR3 totals 18 residues. CDR3 nucleotides: TGCGCCAGCAGCGACGGGACTAGCGGGAGGGCCAAGTCTTACGAGCAGTACTTC. This sequence encodes CASSDGTSGRAKSYEQYF.

V and J are TRBV28 and TRBJ1-2, with D possibly TRBD1 on 5 matching bases. V gave up 6 bases and J gave up 6 bases, with 17 bases separating them. This CDR3 is 14 amino acids long. The germline V gene encodes CDR1 MDHEN and CDR2 SYDVKM. The CDR3, as DNA: TGTGCCAGCAGACGGACATCATCGAGAGATGGCTACACCTTC. Translated, it gives CASRRTSSRDGYTF.

CDR3 in amino acids: CASSIPGFSNQPQHF. The CDR3 region has the DNA TGTGCCAGTAGTATACCCGGGTTCAGCAATCAGCCCCAGCATTTT. The V and J genes are TRBV19 and TRBJ1-5; the D is unclear. This CDR3 spans 15 amino acids. From germline, CDR1 is LNHDA and CDR2 SQIVND (reference sequence). Trimming removed 2 bases from V and 1 base from J, with 9 bases in between.

Notes on this clone: The sample has other DNA sequences that encode this CDR3 too. The V and J genes are TRBV18 and TRBJ2-2; D possibly uses TRBD1 or TRBD2 (5 bases each). Trimming removed 2 bases at V and 2 bases at J, with 9 bases between. Germline V CDR1 and CDR2: KGHSH, LQKENI. The CDR3 extends over 15 amino acids. The CDR3 loop reads CASSPRGRNTGELFF. The CDR3 region has the DNA TGTGCCAGCTCACCAAGGGGACGTAACACCGGGGAGCTGTTTTTT.

V gene TRBV2 combines with J gene TRBJ2-7, with D uncertain. Germline V gives CDR1 SNHLY, CDR2 FYNNEI. This CDR3 has 13 residues. V was shortened by 11 bases and J by 2 bases, with 16 bases between the two germline ends. Written as DNA, the CDR3 is TGTGCCTCCCTGGGCCTAACCGCCTACGAGCAGTACTTC. It is translated as CASLGLTAYEQYF. Looking up the rest from reference TRBV2 and TRBJ2-7 gives the full variable domain: EPEVTQTPSHQVTQMGQEVILRCVPISNHLYFYWYRQILGQKVEFLVSFYNNEISEKSEIFDDQFSVERPDGSNFTLKIRSTKLEDSAMYFCASLGLTAYEQYFGPGTRLTVT.

The rearrangement joins TRBV2 to TRBJ1-4; D is unresolved. Deletions cut 6 bases from V and 5 bases from J, with 10 bases between. Germline V gene data show CDR1 as SNHLY and CDR2 as FYNNEI. CDR3 length: 13 amino acids. The CDR3 reads CASRRTGNEKLFF. Here the CDR3 DNA reads TGTGCCAGCAGGAGGACGGGAAATGAAAAACTGTTTTTT.

This rearrangement joins TRBV6-6 to TRBJ2-1, with 8 bases lining up with TRBD2. The length of the CDR3 is 14 residues. V lost 3 bases, J lost 7 bases, and 5 bases stayed unmatched. Germline lookup yields CDR1 MNHNY and CDR2 SVGAGI (reference sequence). Here the CDR3 reads CASSYEREYNEQFF. CDR3 DNA sequence: TGTGCCAGCAGTTATGAGCGGGAGTATAATGAGCAGTTCTTC.

The chain recombines TRBV10-1 with TRBJ2-2; TRBD2 agrees at 11 bases. V was clipped by 6 bases and J by 8 bases; unmatched bases: 11. The CDR3 sequence is 16 residues long. Germline-derived CDR1 and CDR2 are WNHNN and SYGVQD (reference sequence). For the CDR3, the DNA is TGCGCCAGCAGAGGCGGGCTAGCGGGAGGCATGGGGGAGCTGTTTTTT. It is translated as CASRGGLAGGMGELFF.

This chain connects TRBV10-3 to TRBJ1-2; no clear D gene. The germline V gene encodes CDR1 ENHRY and CDR2 SYGVKD. CDR3 length: 12 amino acids. Trimming left V 10 bases short and J 4 bases short, with 13 bases between. CDR3 nucleotide sequence: TGTGCCACCGAGGAGGGCGGCTATGGCTACACCTTC. Amino acids: CATEEGGYGYTF.

This clone occurred a few times. The chain recombines TRBV5-1 with TRBJ2-3; TRBD2 matches at 7 bases. CDR1 is SGHRS and CDR2 is YFSETQ in the germline V gene. The CDR3 sequence is 15 residues long. The trim removed 0 bases at V and 2 bases at J, leaving 3 bases unmatched. CDR3 bases: TGCGCCAGCAGCTTGGAAGCGGGGCCCACAGATACGCAGTATTTT. It is translated as CASSLEAGPTDTQYF.

The genes are TRBV6-1 and TRBJ2-2, with 9 positions matching TRBD2. The trim removed 6 bases at V and 4 bases at J, leaving 6 bases unmatched. Germline V gives CDR1 MNHNS, CDR2 SASEGT. The CDR3 totals 15 residues. The chain's CDR3 is CASRRLAVTTGELFF. The CDR3 bases are TGTGCCAGCAGGAGACTAGCGGTAACCACCGGGGAGCTGTTTTTT.